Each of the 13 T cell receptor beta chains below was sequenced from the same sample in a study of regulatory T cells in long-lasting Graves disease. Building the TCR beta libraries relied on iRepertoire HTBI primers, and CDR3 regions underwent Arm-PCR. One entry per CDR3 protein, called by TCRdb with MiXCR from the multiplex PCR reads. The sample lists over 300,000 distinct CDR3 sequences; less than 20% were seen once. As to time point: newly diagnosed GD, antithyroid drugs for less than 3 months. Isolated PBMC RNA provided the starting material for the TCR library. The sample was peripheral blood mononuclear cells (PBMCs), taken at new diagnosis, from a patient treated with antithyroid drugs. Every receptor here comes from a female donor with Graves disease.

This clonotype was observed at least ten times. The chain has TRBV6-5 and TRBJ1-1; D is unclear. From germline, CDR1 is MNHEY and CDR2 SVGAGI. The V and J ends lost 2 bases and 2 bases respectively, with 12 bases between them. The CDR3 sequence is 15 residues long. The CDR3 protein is CASSYTGPLNTEAFF. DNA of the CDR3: TGTGCCAGCAGTTACACCGGACCCCTCAACACTGAAGCTTTCTTT.

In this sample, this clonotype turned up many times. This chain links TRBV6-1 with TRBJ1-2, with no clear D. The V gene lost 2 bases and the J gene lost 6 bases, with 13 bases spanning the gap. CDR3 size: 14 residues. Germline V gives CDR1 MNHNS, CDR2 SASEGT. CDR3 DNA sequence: TGTGCCAGCAGTGAAATCCCGAGGGCGAATGGCTACACCTTC. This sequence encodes CASSEIPRANGYTF.

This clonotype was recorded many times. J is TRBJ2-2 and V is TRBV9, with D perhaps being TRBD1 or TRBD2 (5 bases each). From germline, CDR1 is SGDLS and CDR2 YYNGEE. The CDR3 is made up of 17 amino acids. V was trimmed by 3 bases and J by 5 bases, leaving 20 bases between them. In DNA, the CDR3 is TGTGCCAGCAGCGGGCAAACCCCCGGGACGGGAACCGGGGAGCTGTTTTTT. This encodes CASSGQTPGTGTGELFF.

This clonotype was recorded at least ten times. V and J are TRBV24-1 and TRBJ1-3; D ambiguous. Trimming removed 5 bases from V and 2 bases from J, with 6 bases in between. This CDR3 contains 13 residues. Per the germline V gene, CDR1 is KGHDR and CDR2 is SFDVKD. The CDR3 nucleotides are TGTGCCACCAGTGGCGGGGCTGGAAACACCATATATTTT. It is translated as CATSGGAGNTIYF.

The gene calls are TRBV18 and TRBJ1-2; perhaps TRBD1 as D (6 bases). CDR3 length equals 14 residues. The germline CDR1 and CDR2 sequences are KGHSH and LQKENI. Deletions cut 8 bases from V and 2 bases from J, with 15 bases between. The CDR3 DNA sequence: TGTGCCAGCAGCCCCACAGGGAGCAACTATGGCTACACCTTC. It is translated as CASSPTGSNYGYTF.

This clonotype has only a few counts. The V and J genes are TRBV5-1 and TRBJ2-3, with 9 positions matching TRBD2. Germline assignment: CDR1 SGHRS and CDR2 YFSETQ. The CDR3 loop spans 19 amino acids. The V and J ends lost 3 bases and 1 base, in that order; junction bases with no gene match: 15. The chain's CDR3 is CASSWRGAGGGTRTDTQYF. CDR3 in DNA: TGCGCCAGCAGCTGGCGGGGAGCGGGAGGAGGGACCCGCACAGATACGCAGTATTTT.

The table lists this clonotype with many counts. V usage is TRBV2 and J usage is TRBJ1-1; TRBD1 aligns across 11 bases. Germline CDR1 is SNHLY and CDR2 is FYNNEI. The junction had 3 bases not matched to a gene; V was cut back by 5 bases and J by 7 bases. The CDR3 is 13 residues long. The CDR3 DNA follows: TGTGCCAGCAGTAAAGGGACAGGGGGTGAAGCTTTCTTT. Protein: CASSKGTGGEAFF.

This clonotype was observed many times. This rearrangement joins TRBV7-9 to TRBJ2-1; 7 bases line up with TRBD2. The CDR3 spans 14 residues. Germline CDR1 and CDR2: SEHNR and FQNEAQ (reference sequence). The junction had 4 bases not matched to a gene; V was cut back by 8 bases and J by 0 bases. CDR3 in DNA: TGTGCCAGCGGGGAGGGATTCTCCTACAATGAGCAGTTCTTC. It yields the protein CASGEGFSYNEQFF.

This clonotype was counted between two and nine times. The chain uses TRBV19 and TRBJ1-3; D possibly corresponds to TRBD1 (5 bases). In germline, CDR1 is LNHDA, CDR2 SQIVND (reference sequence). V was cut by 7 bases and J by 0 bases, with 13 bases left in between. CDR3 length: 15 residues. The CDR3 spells CASKGSFSSGNTIYF. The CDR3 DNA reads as TGTGCCAGTAAGGGGTCATTCAGCTCTGGAAACACCATATATTTT.

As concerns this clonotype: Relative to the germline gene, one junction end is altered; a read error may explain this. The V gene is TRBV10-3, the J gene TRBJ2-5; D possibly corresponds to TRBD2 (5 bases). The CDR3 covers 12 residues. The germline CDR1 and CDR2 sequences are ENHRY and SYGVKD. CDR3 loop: CASSERGETQYF. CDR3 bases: TGTGCCAGCAGTGAGAGAGGGGAGACCCAGTACTTC.

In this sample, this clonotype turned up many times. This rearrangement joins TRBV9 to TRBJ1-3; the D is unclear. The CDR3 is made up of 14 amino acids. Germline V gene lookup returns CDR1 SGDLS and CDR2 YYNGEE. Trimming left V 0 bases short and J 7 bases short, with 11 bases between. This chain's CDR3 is CASSVGDNPNTIYF. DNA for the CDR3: TGTGCCAGCAGCGTAGGCGACAATCCCAACACCATATATTTT.

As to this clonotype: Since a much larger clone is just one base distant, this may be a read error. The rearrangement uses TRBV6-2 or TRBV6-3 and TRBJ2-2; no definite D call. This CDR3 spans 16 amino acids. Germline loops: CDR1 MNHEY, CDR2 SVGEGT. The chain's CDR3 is CTSSYPVGIGTGELFF. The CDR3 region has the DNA TGTACCAGCAGTTACCCAGTAGGGATAGGCACCGGGGAGCTGTTTTTT.

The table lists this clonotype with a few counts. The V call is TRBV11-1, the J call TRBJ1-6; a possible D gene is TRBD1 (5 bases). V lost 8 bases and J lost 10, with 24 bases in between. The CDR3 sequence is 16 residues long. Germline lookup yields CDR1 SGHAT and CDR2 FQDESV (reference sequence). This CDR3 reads CASSPRESGGGSPLHF. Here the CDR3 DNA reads TGTGCCAGCTCACCACGAGAGTCTGGGGGAGGCTCACCCCTCCACTTT.